The sequence of this TCR beta chain was determined in a study of blood T cell repertoires in COVID-19. Generated by immunoSEQ multiplex PCR, the TCRdb table keeps only in-frame clones and is missing some. The sample lists fewer than 20,000 clones, 70% to 90% seen once, with 30% to 35% in the top ten. This CDR3 comprises 15 residues. V was trimmed by 3 bases and J by 1 base, leaving 11 bases between them. Germline V CDR1 and CDR2: SGHRS, YFSETQ. This receptor was obtained from a man aged 70 or older in a cohort sampled during active COVID-19. The sequenced sample was peripheral blood. The rearrangement uses TRBV5-1 and TRBJ1-5; TRBD1 is a possible D gene (6 bases). This CDR3 is CASSWAGASNQPQHF. The CDR3 nucleotides are TGCGCCAGCAGCTGGGCGGGGGCGAGCAATCAGCCCCAGCATTTT.